This entry lists 14 T cell receptor beta chains sequenced from one sample in a study of blood T cell repertoires in COVID-19. Sequencing was performed with immunoSEQ multiplex PCR; in TCRdb, only in-frame clones are kept and a portion is missing. Among some 80,000 clones, 86% were seen once, and the ten largest hold 18%. Sequences were obtained from peripheral blood. The origin of the receptors is a human donor in a cohort sampled during active COVID-19.

This chain connects TRBV5-1 to TRBJ2-7, with D maybe TRBD1 (5 bases). The CDR3 totals 15 residues. Germline V gene lookup returns CDR1 SGHRS and CDR2 YFSETQ. Trimming took 0 bases from V and 4 from J, leaving 14 bases between them. CDR3 nucleotides: TGCGCCAGCAGCTTGGCCGGTCAGGGAAGTTACGAGCAGTACTTC. Translated: CASSLAGQGSYEQYF.

The CDR3 DNA reads as TGCGCCAGCAGCTTCCGACACGAAGGGGCCACTGAAGCTTTCTTT. Translating gives CASSFRHEGATEAFF. The rearrangement joins TRBV5-1 to TRBJ1-1; D possibly corresponds to TRBD1 (5 bases). CDR1 is SGHRS and CDR2 is YFSETQ in the germline V gene. The CDR3 has 15 amino acids. Trimming stripped 2 bases from V and 4 bases from J, with 15 bases between. The full variable domain, completed using reference TRBV5-1 and TRBJ1-1, is KAGVTQTPRYLIKTRGQQVTLSCSPISGHRSVSWYQQTPGQGLQFLFEYFSETQRNKGNFPGRFSGRQFSNSRSEMNVSTLELGDSALYLCASSFRHEGATEAFFGQGTRLTVV.

The chain employs TRBV5-8 and TRBJ2-3, with TRBD1 identical over 9 bases. The V gene's germline CDR1 is SGHTS and CDR2 YDEGEE. The V and J ends lost 4 bases and 2 bases, in that order; junction bases with no gene match: 8. This CDR3 contains 16 residues. CDR3 sequence reads: CASSPTGGGITDTQYF. CDR3 coding DNA: TGTGCCAGCAGCCCGACAGGGGGGGGAATCACAGATACGCAGTATTTT.

The chain carries TRBV3-1 (or the pseudogene TRBV3-2) and TRBJ2-5; possibly TRBD2 for D (6 bases). V gave up 8 bases and J gave up 9 bases, with 19 bases separating them. CDR1 LGHDT and CDR2 YNNKEL come from the germline V gene (reference sequence). The CDR3 has 13 amino acids. As DNA, the CDR3 is TGTGCCAGCCAACCCGGGACTTTTCCGTCCCAGTACTTC. The encoded protein is CASQPGTFPSQYF.

The chain is built from TRBV29-1 and TRBJ1-2; TRBD1 agrees at 8 bases. V was clipped by 7 bases and J by 8 bases; unmatched bases: 6. CDR3 length equals 11 residues. CDR1 SQVTM and CDR2 ANQGSEA come from the germline V gene. This chain's CDR3 is CSAGQGVGYTF. The CDR3 DNA is TGCAGCGCCGGACAGGGAGTCGGCTACACCTTC.

J is TRBJ1-6 and V is TRBV30, with TRBD1 identical over 7 bases. CDR1 and CDR2 from the germline V gene are GTSNPN and SVGIG (reference sequence). This CDR3 region has 21 residues. Trimming removed 0 bases from V and 6 bases from J; junction bases left unmatched: 23. This CDR3 is CAWSVGLRIRDRSNPNSPLHF. The CDR3 region has the DNA TGTGCCTGGAGTGTAGGCCTCCGTATTCGGGACAGATCAAACCCTAATTCACCCCTCCACTTT.

The gene calls are TRBV6-5 and TRBJ2-1; D may be TRBD2 (7 bases). This CDR3 is built from 14 residues. Trimming stripped 9 bases from V and 4 bases from J, with 16 bases between. CDR1 MNHEY and CDR2 SVGAGI come from the germline V gene. CDR3 sequence: CASAAAGAYNEQFF. The CDR3 nucleotides read TGTGCCAGTGCCGCGGCGGGGGCTTACAATGAGCAGTTCTTC.

The CDR3 bases are TGCGCCAGCAGCTTGGCGGGGGGATTGAACACTGAAGCTTTCTTT. Amino acids: CASSLAGGLNTEAFF. The V call is TRBV5-1, the J call TRBJ1-1, with a possible D match to TRBD1 (5 bases). The CDR3 contains 15 residues. Germline V lookup: CDR1 SGHRS, CDR2 YFSETQ. Trimming stripped 0 bases from V and 0 bases from J, with 9 bases between. Drawing the rest from reference TRBV5-1 and TRBJ1-1, the complete variable domain is KAGVTQTPRYLIKTRGQQVTLSCSPISGHRSVSWYQQTPGQGLQFLFEYFSETQRNKGNFPGRFSGRQFSNSRSEMNVSTLELGDSALYLCASSLAGGLNTEAFFGQGTRLTVV.

The V call is TRBV4-2, the J call TRBJ2-7; perhaps TRBD2 as D (6 bases). This CDR3 is built from 16 residues. Trimming stripped 1 base from V and 2 bases from J, with 15 bases between. Looked up from germline, CDR1 is LGHNA and CDR2 is YNFKEQ. In DNA form, the CDR3 reads TGTGCCAGCAGCCAAGCCCTTGGGACTCCGACCTACGAGCAGTACTTC. Protein: CASSQALGTPTYEQYF.

The chain carries TRBV4-1 and TRBJ2-1, with 9 bases fitting TRBD2. This CDR3 is 17 amino acids long. J lost 0 bases, V lost 4 bases, and 7 bases had no gene match. In germline, CDR1 is MGHRA, CDR2 YSYEKL. Here the CDR3 DNA reads TGCGCCAGCAGCCGGGAAGTTAGCGGGAGCTCCTACAATGAGCAGTTCTTC. It yields the protein CASSREVSGSSYNEQFF.

V is TRBV19 and J is TRBJ2-1; 9 bases match TRBD2. Germline values: CDR1 LNHDA, CDR2 SQIVND (reference sequence). V dropped 10 bases and J dropped 3; count of bases not matched to a gene: 10. The CDR3 sequence is 15 residues long. The CDR3 sequence is CATTGWRGGYNEQFF. CDR3 DNA: TGTGCCACCACAGGGTGGCGGGGGGGCTACAATGAGCAGTTCTTC.

The gene calls are TRBV28 and TRBJ2-7; tentatively, D is TRBD1 (6 bases). Germline CDR1 is MDHEN and CDR2 is SYDVKM. V was clipped by 4 bases and J by 6 bases, with 16 bases between them. The CDR3 contains 14 residues. The CDR3 sequence: CASSSAGTSREQYF. In DNA, the CDR3 is TGTGCCAGCAGTTCGGCAGGGACATCCCGCGAGCAGTACTTC. Supplemented by reference TRBV28 and TRBJ2-7, the full variable domain reads DVKVTQSSRYLVKRTGEKVFLECVQDMDHENMFWYRQDPGLGLRLIYFSYDVKMKEKGDIPEGYSVSREKKERFSLILESASTNQTSMYLCASSSAGTSREQYFGPGTRLTVT.

The rearrangement joins TRBV4-1 to TRBJ1-4, with 7 bases aligning to TRBD1. V lost 0 bases and J lost 5; bases outside the gene matches: 6. This CDR3 has 16 residues. The germline V gene encodes CDR1 MGHRA and CDR2 YSYEKL. CDR3 nucleotides: TGCGCCAGCAGCCAAGACCCGACAGGGACCAATGAAAAACTGTTTTTT. This gives the protein CASSQDPTGTNEKLFF.

The genes are TRBV10-3 and TRBJ2-2; 11 bases agree with TRBD1. The CDR3 totals 17 residues. Germline CDR1 ENHRY, CDR2 SYGVKD. The V gene end was trimmed by 6 bases and the J gene end by 6 bases; junction bases not matched to a gene: 12. CDR3 sequence: CAIRGSDRGQNSGELFF. CDR3 nucleotide sequence: TGTGCCATCAGAGGATCGGACAGGGGGCAAAATTCCGGGGAGCTGTTTTTT.